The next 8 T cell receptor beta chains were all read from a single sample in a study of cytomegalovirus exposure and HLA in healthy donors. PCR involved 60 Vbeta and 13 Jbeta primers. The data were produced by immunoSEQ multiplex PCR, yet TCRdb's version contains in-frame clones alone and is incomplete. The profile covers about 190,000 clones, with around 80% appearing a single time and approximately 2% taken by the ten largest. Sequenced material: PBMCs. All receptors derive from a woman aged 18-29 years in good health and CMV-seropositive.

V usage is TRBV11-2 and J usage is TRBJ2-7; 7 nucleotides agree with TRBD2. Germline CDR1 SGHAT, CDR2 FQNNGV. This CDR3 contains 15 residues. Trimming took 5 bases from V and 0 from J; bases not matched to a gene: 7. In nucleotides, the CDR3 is TGTGCCAGCAGCCTCCCTGGCGGGGGCTCCTACGAGCAGTACTTC. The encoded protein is CASSLPGGGSYEQYF.

The CDR3 sequence: CASSSSGVTYEQYF. DNA of the CDR3: TGTGCCAGCAGCTCGAGCGGGGTGACTTACGAGCAGTACTTC. The chain combines TRBV11-2 with TRBJ2-7, with 7 bases aligning to TRBD2. The CDR3 contains 14 residues. With 4 bases clipped from V and 4 bases from J, the junction kept 7 bases outside the gene matches. Per the germline V gene, CDR1 is SGHAT and CDR2 is FQNNGV.

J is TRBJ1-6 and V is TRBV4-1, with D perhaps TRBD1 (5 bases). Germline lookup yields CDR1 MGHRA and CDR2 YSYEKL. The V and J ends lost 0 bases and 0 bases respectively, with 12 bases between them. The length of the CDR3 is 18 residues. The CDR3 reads CASSQDRRGSSYNSPLHF. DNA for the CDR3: TGCGCCAGCAGCCAAGATCGTAGGGGAAGCTCCTATAATTCACCCCTCCACTTT.

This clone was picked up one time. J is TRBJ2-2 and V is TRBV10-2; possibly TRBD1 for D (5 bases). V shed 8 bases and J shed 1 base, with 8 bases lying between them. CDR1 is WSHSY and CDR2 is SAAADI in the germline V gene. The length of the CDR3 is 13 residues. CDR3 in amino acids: CASLGQNTGELFF. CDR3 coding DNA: TGCGCCAGCCTAGGACAGAACACCGGGGAGCTGTTTTTT.

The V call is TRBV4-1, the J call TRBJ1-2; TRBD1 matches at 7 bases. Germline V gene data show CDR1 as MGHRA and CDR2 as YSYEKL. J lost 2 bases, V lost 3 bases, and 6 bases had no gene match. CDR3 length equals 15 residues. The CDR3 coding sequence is TGCGCCAGCAGCCATGCCGGACAGGCGAACTATGGCTACACCTTC. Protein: CASSHAGQANYGYTF.

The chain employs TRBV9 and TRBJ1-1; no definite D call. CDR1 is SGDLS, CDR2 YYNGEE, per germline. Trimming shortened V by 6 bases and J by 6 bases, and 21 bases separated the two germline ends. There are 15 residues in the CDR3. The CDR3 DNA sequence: TGTGCCAGCACCCCATATAATAGTAGGGAGTCTGAAGCTTTCTTT. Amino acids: CASTPYNSRESEAFF.

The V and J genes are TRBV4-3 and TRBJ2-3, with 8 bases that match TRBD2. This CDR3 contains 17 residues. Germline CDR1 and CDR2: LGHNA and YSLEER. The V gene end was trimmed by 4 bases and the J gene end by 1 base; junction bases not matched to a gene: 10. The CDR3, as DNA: TGCGCCAGCAGCCCCGATGGGGAACTAGCGGGCACAGATACGCAGTATTTT. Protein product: CASSPDGELAGTDTQYF.

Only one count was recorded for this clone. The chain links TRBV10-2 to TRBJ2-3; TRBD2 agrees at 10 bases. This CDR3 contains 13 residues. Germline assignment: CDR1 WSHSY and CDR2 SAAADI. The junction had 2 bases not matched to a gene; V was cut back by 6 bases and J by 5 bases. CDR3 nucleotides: TGCGCCAGCAGGAAGCGGGGGGGAGATACGCAGTATTTT. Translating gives CASRKRGGDTQYF.